This T cell receptor beta chain is drawn from a study of early T cells in non-severe SARS-CoV-2 infection. Using its own MiXCR run on the 5' RACE reads, TCRdb lists one record per CDR3 protein. The profile shows around 100,000 distinct CDR3 sequences, approximately 17% of them singletons. Germline V gene lookup returns CDR1 SQVTM and CDR2 ANQGSEA. With V trimmed by 6 bases and J by 3 bases, 2 bases remained unmatched. This CDR3 has 12 residues. The chain uses TRBV29-1 and TRBJ2-3; 8 bases agree with TRBD1. The sequence came from an adult who was a healthcare worker with PCR-confirmed SARS-CoV-2 infection or an uninfected control (not recorded which). The specimen was whole blood. This CDR3 is CSVDRETDTQYF. CDR3 DNA sequence: TGCAGCGTGGACAGGGAAACAGATACGCAGTATTTT.